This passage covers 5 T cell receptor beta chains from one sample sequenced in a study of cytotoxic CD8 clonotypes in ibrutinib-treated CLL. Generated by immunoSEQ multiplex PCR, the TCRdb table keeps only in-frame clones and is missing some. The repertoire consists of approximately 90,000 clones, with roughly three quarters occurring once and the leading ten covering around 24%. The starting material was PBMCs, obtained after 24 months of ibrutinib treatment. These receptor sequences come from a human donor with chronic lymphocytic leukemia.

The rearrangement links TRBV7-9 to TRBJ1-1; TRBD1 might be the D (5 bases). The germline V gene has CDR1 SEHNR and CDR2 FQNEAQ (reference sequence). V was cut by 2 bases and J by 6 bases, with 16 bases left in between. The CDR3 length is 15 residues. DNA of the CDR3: TGTGCCAGCAGCTTAAACACAGGCTTAGGTCCTGAAGCTTTCTTT. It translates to CASSLNTGLGPEAFF. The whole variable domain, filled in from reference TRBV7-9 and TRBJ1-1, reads DTGVSQNPRHKITKRGQNVTFRCDPISEHNRLYWYRQTLGQGPEFLTYFQNEAQLEKSRLLSDRFSAERPKGSFSTLEIQRTEQGDSAMYLCASSLNTGLGPEAFFGQGTRLTVV.

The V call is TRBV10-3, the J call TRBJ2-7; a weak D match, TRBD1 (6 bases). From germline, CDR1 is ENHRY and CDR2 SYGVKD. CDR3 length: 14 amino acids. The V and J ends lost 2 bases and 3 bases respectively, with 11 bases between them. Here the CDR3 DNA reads TGTGCCATCAGTGAGATGACAGGCAGCTACGAGCAGTACTTC. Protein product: CAISEMTGSYEQYF.

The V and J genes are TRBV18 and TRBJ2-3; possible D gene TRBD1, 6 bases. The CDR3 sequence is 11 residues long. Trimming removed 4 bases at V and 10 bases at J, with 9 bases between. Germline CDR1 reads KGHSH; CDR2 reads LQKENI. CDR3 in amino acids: CASSQGDPQYF. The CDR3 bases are TGTGCCAGCTCACAGGGGGATCCGCAGTATTTT.

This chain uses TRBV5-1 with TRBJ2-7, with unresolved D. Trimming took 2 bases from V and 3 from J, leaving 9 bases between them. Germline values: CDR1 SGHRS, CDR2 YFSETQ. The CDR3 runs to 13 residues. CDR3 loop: CASSLGQNYEQYF. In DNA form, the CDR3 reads TGCGCCAGCAGCTTAGGCCAGAACTACGAGCAGTACTTC.

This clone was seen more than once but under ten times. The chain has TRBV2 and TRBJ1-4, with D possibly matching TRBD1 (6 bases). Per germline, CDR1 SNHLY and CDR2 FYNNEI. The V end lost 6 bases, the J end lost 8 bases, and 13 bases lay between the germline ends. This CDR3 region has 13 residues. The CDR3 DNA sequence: TGTGCCAGCAGCCGGGACACGGTGGAAAAACTGTTTTTT. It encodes CASSRDTVEKLFF.